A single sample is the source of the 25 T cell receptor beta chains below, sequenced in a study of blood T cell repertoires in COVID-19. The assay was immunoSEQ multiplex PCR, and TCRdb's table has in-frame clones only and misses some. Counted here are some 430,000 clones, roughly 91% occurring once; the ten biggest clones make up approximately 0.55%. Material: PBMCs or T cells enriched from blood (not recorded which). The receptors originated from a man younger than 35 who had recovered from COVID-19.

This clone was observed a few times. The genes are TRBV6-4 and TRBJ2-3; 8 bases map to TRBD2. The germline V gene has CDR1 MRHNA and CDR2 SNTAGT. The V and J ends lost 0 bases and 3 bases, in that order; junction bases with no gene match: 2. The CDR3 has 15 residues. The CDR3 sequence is CASSDSAGATDTQYF. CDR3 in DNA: TGTGCCAGCAGTGACTCAGCGGGAGCTACAGATACGCAGTATTTT.

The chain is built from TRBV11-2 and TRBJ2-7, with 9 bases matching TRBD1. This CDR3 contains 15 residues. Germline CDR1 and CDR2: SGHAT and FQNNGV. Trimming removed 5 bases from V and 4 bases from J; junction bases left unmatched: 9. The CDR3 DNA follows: TGTGCCAGCAGCCCAGACAGGGGGATTTTGTACGAGCAGTACTTC. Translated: CASSPDRGILYEQYF.

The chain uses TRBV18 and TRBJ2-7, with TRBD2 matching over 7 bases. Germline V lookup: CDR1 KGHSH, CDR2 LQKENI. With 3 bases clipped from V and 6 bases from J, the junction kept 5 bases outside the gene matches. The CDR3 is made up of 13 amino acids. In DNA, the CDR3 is TGTGCCAGCTCACCCTTACTAGCGTCCGAGCAGTACTTC. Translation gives CASSPLLASEQYF.

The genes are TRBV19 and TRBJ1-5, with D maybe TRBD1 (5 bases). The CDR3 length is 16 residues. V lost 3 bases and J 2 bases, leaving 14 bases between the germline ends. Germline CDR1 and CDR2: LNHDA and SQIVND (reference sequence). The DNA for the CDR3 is TGTGCCAGTAGTATTGGGGGGGGAAGGGGCAATCAGCCCCAGCATTTT. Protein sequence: CASSIGGGRGNQPQHF.

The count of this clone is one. Here the CDR3 reads CASSEPTWTSGRSEQYF. CDR3 coding DNA: TGTGCCAGCAGTGAACCTACCTGGACTAGCGGGAGATCGGAGCAGTACTTC. The chain recombines TRBV2 with TRBJ2-7, with 13 bases identical to TRBD2. The CDR3 is 17 amino acids. With 2 bases clipped from V and 7 bases from J, the junction kept 11 bases outside the gene matches. CDR1 and CDR2 from the germline V gene are SNHLY and FYNNEI.

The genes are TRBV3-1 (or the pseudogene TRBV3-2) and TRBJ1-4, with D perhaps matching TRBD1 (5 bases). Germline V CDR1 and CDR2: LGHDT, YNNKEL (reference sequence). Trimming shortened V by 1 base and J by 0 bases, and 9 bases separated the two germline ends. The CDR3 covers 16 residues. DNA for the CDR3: TGTGCCAGCAGCCAAGCGCCGGGGGCAACTAATGAAAAACTGTTTTTT. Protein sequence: CASSQAPGATNEKLFF.

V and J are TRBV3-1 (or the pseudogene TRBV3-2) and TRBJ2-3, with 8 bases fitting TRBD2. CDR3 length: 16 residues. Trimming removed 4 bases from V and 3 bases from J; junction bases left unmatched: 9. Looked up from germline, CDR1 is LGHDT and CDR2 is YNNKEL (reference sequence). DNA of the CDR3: TGTGCCAGCAGCCCCGTAGCGGGACTAGGGACAGATACGCAGTATTTT. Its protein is CASSPVAGLGTDTQYF.

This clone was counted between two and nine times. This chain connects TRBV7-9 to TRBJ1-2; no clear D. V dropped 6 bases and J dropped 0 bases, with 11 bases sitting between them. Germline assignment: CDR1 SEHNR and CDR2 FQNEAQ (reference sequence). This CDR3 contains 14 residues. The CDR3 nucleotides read TGTGCCAGCAGTGAGAGGGTTACTAACTATGGCTACACCTTC. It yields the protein CASSERVTNYGYTF.

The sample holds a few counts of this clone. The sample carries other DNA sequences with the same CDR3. Written as DNA, the CDR3 is TGTGCCAGCAGCCAAGTGGCGGGTAATTCACCCCTCCACTTT. Amino acids: CASSQVAGNSPLHF. V usage is TRBV3-1 (or the pseudogene TRBV3-2) and J usage is TRBJ1-6; D unclear. V was clipped by 1 base and J by 6 bases, with 7 bases between them. This CDR3 is built from 14 residues. The germline V gene has CDR1 LGHDT and CDR2 YNNKEL (reference sequence).

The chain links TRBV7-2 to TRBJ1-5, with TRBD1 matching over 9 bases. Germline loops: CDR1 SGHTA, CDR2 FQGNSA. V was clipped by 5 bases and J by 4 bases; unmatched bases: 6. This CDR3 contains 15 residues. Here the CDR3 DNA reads TGTGCCAGCAGCGCTAGGGACAGGGATAATCAGCCCCAGCATTTT. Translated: CASSARDRDNQPQHF.

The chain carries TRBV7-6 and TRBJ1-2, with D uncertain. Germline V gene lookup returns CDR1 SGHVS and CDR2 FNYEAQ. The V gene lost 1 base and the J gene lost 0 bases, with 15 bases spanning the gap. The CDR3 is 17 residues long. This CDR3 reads CASSLGIGRGANYGYTF. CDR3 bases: TGTGCCAGCAGCTTAGGCATTGGACGGGGAGCTAACTATGGCTACACCTTC.

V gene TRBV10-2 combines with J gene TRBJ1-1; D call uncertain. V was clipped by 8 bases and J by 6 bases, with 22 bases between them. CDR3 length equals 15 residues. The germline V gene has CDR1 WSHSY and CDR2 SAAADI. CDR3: CASGPGGPGGPEAFF. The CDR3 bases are TGCGCCAGCGGACCCGGAGGACCGGGTGGACCTGAAGCTTTCTTT.

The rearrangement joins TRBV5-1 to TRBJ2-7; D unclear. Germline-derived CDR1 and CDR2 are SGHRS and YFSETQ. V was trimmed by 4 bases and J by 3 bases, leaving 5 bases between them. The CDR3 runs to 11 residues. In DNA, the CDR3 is TGCGCCAGCAGCATCAACTACGAGCAGTACTTC. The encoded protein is CASSINYEQYF.

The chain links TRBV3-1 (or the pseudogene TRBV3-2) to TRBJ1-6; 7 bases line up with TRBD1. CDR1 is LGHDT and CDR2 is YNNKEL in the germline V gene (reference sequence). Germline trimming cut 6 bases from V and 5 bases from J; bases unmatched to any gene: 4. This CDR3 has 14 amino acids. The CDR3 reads CASRLTGNNSPLHF. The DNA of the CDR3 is TGTGCCAGCAGACTGACAGGGAATAATTCACCCCTCCACTTT.

The CDR3 sequence: CASSLYQGLSYTEAFF. The CDR3 nucleotides read TGTGCCAGCAGTTTGTATCAGGGTCTTAGCTACACTGAAGCTTTCTTT. The rearrangement uses TRBV27 and TRBJ1-1, with D possibly TRBD1 on 5 matching bases. The CDR3 spans 16 residues. Germline-derived CDR1 and CDR2 are MNHEY and SMNVEV (reference sequence). Between the trimmed V and J ends, which lost 3 bases and 3 bases, there was a span of 17 bases.

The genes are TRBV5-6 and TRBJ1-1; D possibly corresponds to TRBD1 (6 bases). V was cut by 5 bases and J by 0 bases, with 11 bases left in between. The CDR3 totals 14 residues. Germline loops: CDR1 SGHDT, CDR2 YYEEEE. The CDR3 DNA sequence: TGTGCCAGCAGTTCGGGACAATTGAACACTGAAGCTTTCTTT. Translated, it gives CASSSGQLNTEAFF. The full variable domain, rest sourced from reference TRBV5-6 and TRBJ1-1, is DAGVTQSPTHLIKTRGQQVTLRCSPKSGHDTVSWYQQALGQGPQFIFQYYEEEERQRGNFPDRFSGHQFPNYSSELNVNALLLGDSALYLCASSSGQLNTEAFFGQGTRLTVV.

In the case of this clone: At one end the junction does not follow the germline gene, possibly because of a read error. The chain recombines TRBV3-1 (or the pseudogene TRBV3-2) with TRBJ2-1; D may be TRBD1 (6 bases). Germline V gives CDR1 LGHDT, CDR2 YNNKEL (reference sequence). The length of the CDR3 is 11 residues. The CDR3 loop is CASSQGDIAIF. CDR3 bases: TGTGCCAGCAGCCAAGGGGACATAGCGATCTTC.

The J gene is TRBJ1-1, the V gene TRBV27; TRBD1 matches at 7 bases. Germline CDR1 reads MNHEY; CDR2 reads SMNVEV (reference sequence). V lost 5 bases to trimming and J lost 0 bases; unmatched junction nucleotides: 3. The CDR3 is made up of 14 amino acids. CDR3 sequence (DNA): TGTGCCAGCAGTGGCAGGGGGATGAACACTGAAGCTTTCTTT. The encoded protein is CASSGRGMNTEAFF.

This CDR3 reads CASSHSRQVNTEAFF. CDR3 nucleotides: TGTGCCAGCAGTCATAGTCGTCAAGTGAACACTGAAGCTTTCTTT. This chain links TRBV7-6 with TRBJ1-1, with D unclear. Germline CDR1 SGHVS, CDR2 FNYEAQ. This CDR3 contains 15 residues. V shed 6 bases and J shed 0 bases, with 14 bases lying between them.

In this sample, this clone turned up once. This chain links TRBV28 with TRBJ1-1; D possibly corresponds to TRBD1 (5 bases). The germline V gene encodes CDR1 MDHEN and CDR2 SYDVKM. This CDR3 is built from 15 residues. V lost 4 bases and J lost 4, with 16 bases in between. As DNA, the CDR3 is TGTGCCAGCAGTTGGGCCGCAGTCGGGGGCACTGAAGCTTTCTTT. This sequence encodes CASSWAAVGGTEAFF.

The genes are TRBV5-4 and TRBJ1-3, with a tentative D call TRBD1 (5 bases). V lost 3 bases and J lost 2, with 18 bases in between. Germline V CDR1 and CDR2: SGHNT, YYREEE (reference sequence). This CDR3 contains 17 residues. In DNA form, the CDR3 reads TGTGCCAGCAGCTCACCCACGCAGGGCTCGGCTGGAAACACCATATATTTT. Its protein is CASSSPTQGSAGNTIYF.

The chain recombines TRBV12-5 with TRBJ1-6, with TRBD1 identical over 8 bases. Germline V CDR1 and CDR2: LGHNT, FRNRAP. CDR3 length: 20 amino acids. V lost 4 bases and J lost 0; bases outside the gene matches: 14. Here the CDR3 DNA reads TGTGCTAGTGGTTCAACTAACGGGACAGGATTTAGCTCCTATAATTCACCCCTCCACTTT. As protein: CASGSTNGTGFSSYNSPLHF.

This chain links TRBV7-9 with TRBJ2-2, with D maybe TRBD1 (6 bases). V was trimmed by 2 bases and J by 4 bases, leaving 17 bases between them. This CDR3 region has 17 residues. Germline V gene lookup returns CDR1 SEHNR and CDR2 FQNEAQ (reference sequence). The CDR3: CASSLSLSRGSTGELFF. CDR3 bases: TGTGCCAGCAGCTTATCCCTTAGCAGGGGTTCCACCGGGGAGCTGTTTTTT.

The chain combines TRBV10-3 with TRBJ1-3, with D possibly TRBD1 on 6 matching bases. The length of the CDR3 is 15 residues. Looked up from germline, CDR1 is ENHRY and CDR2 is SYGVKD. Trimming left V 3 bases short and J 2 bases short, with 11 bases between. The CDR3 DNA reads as TGTGCCATCAGTGAATTCGGACAGACTGGAAACACCATATATTTT. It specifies CAISEFGQTGNTIYF.

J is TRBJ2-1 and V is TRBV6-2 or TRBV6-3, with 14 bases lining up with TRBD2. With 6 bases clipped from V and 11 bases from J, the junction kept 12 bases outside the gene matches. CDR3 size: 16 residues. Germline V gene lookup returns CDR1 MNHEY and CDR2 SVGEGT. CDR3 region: CASSHNPGTSGSKQFF. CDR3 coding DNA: TGTGCCAGCAGCCACAATCCCGGGACTAGCGGGAGTAAGCAGTTCTTC.